These 28 T cell receptor beta chains were sequenced from one sample in a study of OX40 agonist ivuxolimab in advanced cancers. The protocol used for the library was the immunoSEQ multiplex PCR assay. Not all clones reach the TCRdb copy of this immuneACCESS table, which keeps in-frame sequences only. Checked studies attribute under half of the gap to unresolved V genes and leave the rest unexplained. The sample table shows tens of thousands of clones, and approximately 90% are seen once. The ten largest clones add up to approximately 1.4% of the sample. Sequencing used CD4+ or CD8+ T cells sorted from blood, obtained in a trial of the OX40 agonist ivuxolimab. All receptors derive from an adult with an advanced solid tumor such as melanoma, head and neck, liver or kidney cancer.

The V and J genes are TRBV5-4 and TRBJ2-3; D may correspond to TRBD1 or TRBD2 (5 bases each). The CDR3 is made up of 13 amino acids. In germline, CDR1 is SGHNT, CDR2 YYREEE (reference sequence). Trimming stripped 6 bases from V and 4 bases from J, with 12 bases between. The CDR3 sequence is CASNIQEADTQYF. Written as DNA, the CDR3 is TGTGCCAGCAACATACAGGAGGCAGATACGCAGTATTTT.

The rearrangement links TRBV28 to TRBJ1-1; D remains unclear. Between the trimmed V and J ends, which lost 7 bases and 1 base, there was a span of 13 bases. The germline V gene encodes CDR1 MDHEN and CDR2 SYDVKM. The CDR3 spans 14 residues. The CDR3 loop reads CASIPGGRNTEAFF. The CDR3 nucleotides are TGTGCCAGCATTCCAGGAGGGAGGAACACTGAAGCTTTCTTT.

This clone was seen a handful of times. The rearrangement uses TRBV28 and TRBJ1-5; D gene ambiguous. There are 13 residues in the CDR3. Trimming shortened V by 5 bases and J by 4 bases, and 9 bases separated the two germline ends. Per the germline V gene, CDR1 is MDHEN and CDR2 is SYDVKM. Here the CDR3 DNA reads TGTGCCAGCAGTCGGGTCTTGAATCAGCCCCAGCATTTT. Translating it yields CASSRVLNQPQHF.

This sequence joins TRBV6-1 and TRBJ1-5; D might be TRBD1 (6 bases). The CDR3 contains 14 residues. Germline CDR1 and CDR2: MNHNS and SASEGT. Trimming shortened V by 6 bases and J by 0 bases, and 9 bases separated the two germline ends. Here the CDR3 reads CASRTGNSNQPQHF. In DNA form, the CDR3 reads TGTGCCAGCAGAACAGGGAATAGCAATCAGCCCCAGCATTTT.

The chain carries TRBV6-5 and TRBJ1-2; D gene ambiguous. Germline CDR1 and CDR2: MNHEY and SVGAGI. V was pared by 6 bases and J by 2 bases, with 10 bases between. CDR3 size: 13 residues. The CDR3 loop reads CASSLTSNYGYTF. CDR3 nucleotide sequence: TGTGCCAGCAGCCTGACATCAAACTATGGCTACACCTTC.

The DNA for the CDR3 is TGTGCCACCAGCAGAGTCGAAGGGGACTATGGCTACACCTTC. It encodes CATSRVEGDYGYTF. The rearrangement uses TRBV15 and TRBJ1-2; perhaps TRBD1 as D (5 bases). Trimming pared 1 base from V and 3 bases from J, leaving 9 bases between. The germline V gene has CDR1 LNHNV and CDR2 YYDKDF (reference sequence). The CDR3 totals 14 residues.

The V gene is TRBV29-1, the J gene TRBJ2-1; either TRBD1 or TRBD2 may supply D (5 bases each). The germline V and J ends were trimmed by 5 bases and 5 bases, with 10 bases remaining between them. The CDR3 loop spans 12 amino acids. Germline CDR1 SQVTM, CDR2 ANQGSEA. For the CDR3, the DNA is TGCAGCGTTTATAAGGGACACAATGAGCAGTTCTTC. Its protein is CSVYKGHNEQFF.

The CDR3 here is CASSQGTGAHEQYF. CDR3 nucleotides: TGTGCCAGCAGCCAGGGGACAGGTGCCCACGAGCAGTACTTC. This chain links TRBV11-2 with TRBJ2-7; 8 bases are shared with TRBD1. With V trimmed by 5 bases and J by 5 bases, 8 bases remained unmatched. The germline V gene has CDR1 SGHAT and CDR2 FQNNGV. The CDR3 is 14 residues long.

The chain joins TRBV5-4 to TRBJ1-1; D is perhaps TRBD1 (5 bases). This CDR3 comprises 15 residues. Trimming took 3 bases from V and 4 from J, leaving 16 bases between them. Germline loops: CDR1 SGHNT, CDR2 YYREEE (reference sequence). The CDR3 bases are TGTGCCAGCAGCTCAGGAGGGGTTGAGGCCACTGAAGCTTTCTTT. Amino acids: CASSSGGVEATEAFF.

There are a few counts of this clone. The chain uses TRBV28 and TRBJ1-5, with TRBD1 identical over 7 bases. The junction had 5 bases not matched to a gene; V was cut back by 4 bases and J by 2 bases. CDR3 length equals 15 residues. Germline values: CDR1 MDHEN, CDR2 SYDVKM. The CDR3 coding sequence is TGTGCCAGCAGTTCGCAGGGGGAAGGCAATCAGCCCCAGCATTTT. Protein: CASSSQGEGNQPQHF.

The CDR3 bases are TGTGCCAGCTCACCATATACCCAAGCGGGGGGCAACAATGAGCAGTTCTTC. Its translation: CASSPYTQAGGNNEQFF. This sequence joins TRBV18 and TRBJ2-1, with TRBD2 matching over 9 bases. Germline V gives CDR1 KGHSH, CDR2 LQKENI. Unmatched junction bases numbered 10, after V lost 2 bases and J lost 5 bases. The CDR3 extends over 17 amino acids.

The rearrangement joins TRBV15 to TRBJ1-5; D is unresolved. V was cut by 0 bases and J by 7 bases, with 13 bases left in between. There are 15 residues in the CDR3. The germline V gene has CDR1 LNHNV and CDR2 YYDKDF (reference sequence). Here the CDR3 DNA reads TGTGCCACCAGCAGAGACGACACGAAGGCCCAGCCCCAGCATTTT. This codes for CATSRDDTKAQPQHF.

The J gene is TRBJ1-1, the V gene TRBV5-1; TRBD1 might be the D (5 bases). Germline values: CDR1 SGHRS, CDR2 YFSETQ. The V gene lost 4 bases and the J gene lost 1 base, with 8 bases spanning the gap. CDR3 size: 13 residues. The CDR3 region has the DNA TGCGCCAGCAGCCCGGACAAGAACACTGAAGCTTTCTTT. Amino acids: CASSPDKNTEAFF.

In this sample, this clone turned up once. J is TRBJ2-5 and V is TRBV2, with D maybe TRBD2 (6 bases). The CDR3 runs to 12 residues. Trimming left V 2 bases short and J 7 bases short, with 8 bases between. Germline V gene lookup returns CDR1 SNHLY and CDR2 FYNNEI. As DNA, the CDR3 is TGTGCCAGCAGTGAAACGGAGGGGACCCAGTACTTC. Protein: CASSETEGTQYF. The entire variable domain, with the rest obtained from reference TRBV2 and TRBJ2-5, is as follows: EPEVTQTPSHQVTQMGQEVILRCVPISNHLYFYWYRQILGQKVEFLVSFYNNEISEKSEIFDDQFSVERPDGSNFTLKIRSTKLEDSAMYFCASSETEGTQYFGPGTRLLVL.

The gene calls are TRBV29-1 and TRBJ1-3; 7 bases line up with TRBD1. Trimming at V came to 7 bases and at J to 0 bases, leaving 12 bases not matched to a gene. Germline CDR1 is SQVTM and CDR2 is ANQGSEA. The CDR3 runs 16 residues. CDR3 nucleotide sequence: TGCAGCGCGGTAACAGGGGATACCGTCTCTGGAAACACCATATATTTT. This translates into CSAVTGDTVSGNTIYF.

V gene TRBV11-2 combines with J gene TRBJ1-2; TRBD1 aligns across 8 bases. The ends lost 1 base at V and 8 bases at J; junction bases unmatched: 6. This CDR3 spans 14 amino acids. Germline values: CDR1 SGHAT, CDR2 FQNNGV. CDR3 protein: CASSLVQGAGGYTF. In DNA form, the CDR3 reads TGTGCCAGCAGCTTAGTGCAGGGGGCGGGCGGCTACACCTTC.

This chain connects TRBV15 to TRBJ2-1, with TRBD1 as a possible D gene (6 bases). The CDR3 covers 15 residues. V shed 3 bases and J shed 5 bases, with 14 bases lying between them. From germline, CDR1 is LNHNV and CDR2 YYDKDF (reference sequence). The CDR3 region is CATSSPGEAHNEQFF. CDR3 in DNA: TGTGCCACCAGCAGCCCAGGGGAAGCCCACAATGAGCAGTTCTTC.

The V and J genes are TRBV28 and TRBJ1-1; a weak D match, TRBD1 (6 bases). The CDR3 has 15 amino acids. Germline lookup yields CDR1 MDHEN and CDR2 SYDVKM. V was trimmed by 6 bases and J by 6 bases, leaving 20 bases between them. Here the CDR3 reads CASSSQGNLVAEAFF. DNA of the CDR3: TGTGCCAGCAGCTCACAGGGAAATTTGGTAGCTGAAGCTTTCTTT.

The chain recombines TRBV28 with TRBJ1-5; D gene unclear. Germline assignment: CDR1 MDHEN and CDR2 SYDVKM. The length of the CDR3 is 14 residues. Trimming took off 2 bases at V and 4 bases at J, with 9 bases between the two ends. The CDR3 nucleotides read TGTGCCAGCAGTTTACTGCAGAGGAATCAGCCCCAGCATTTT. Translated: CASSLLQRNQPQHF.

V gene TRBV6-6 combines with J gene TRBJ1-5; TRBD1 matches at 8 bases. There are 16 residues in the CDR3. Germline-derived CDR1 and CDR2 are MNHNY and SVGAGI (reference sequence). J gave up 0 bases and V 5 bases, and 6 bases lay outside the gene matches. This CDR3 reads CASSRQGTISNQPQHF. For the CDR3, the DNA is TGTGCCAGCAGTAGACAGGGGACCATTAGCAATCAGCCCCAGCATTTT.

This clone has only a few counts. The V and J genes are TRBV5-6 and TRBJ1-3; D is possibly TRBD1 (6 bases). Germline CDR1 and CDR2: SGHDT and YYEEEE. Trimming stripped 3 bases from V and 2 bases from J, with 9 bases between. CDR3 size: 14 residues. CDR3 residues: CASSWTVAGNTIYF. The CDR3 DNA is TGTGCCAGCAGCTGGACAGTCGCTGGAAACACCATATATTTT.

V and J are TRBV28 and TRBJ2-5; no definite D call. Germline CDR1 reads MDHEN; CDR2 reads SYDVKM. There are 11 residues in the CDR3. Trimming stripped 6 bases from V and 1 base from J, with 3 bases between. The CDR3 DNA is TGTGCCAGCAGCCCCCAAGAGACCCAGTACTTC. Residues: CASSPQETQYF.

This clone appeared a single time. The V and J genes are TRBV6-1 and TRBJ1-2; 8 bases fit TRBD1. The V gene's germline CDR1 is MNHNS and CDR2 SASEGT. Trimming took 6 bases from V and 8 from J; bases not matched to a gene: 11. This CDR3 region has 14 residues. CDR3 in amino acids: CASRPTDRAGGYTF. In nucleotides, the CDR3 is TGTGCCAGCAGACCCACGGACAGGGCGGGCGGCTACACCTTC.

V gene TRBV5-1 combines with J gene TRBJ1-1; maybe TRBD1 (5 bases). Germline loops: CDR1 SGHRS, CDR2 YFSETQ. The CDR3 runs 13 residues. Trimming took 4 bases from V and 1 from J, leaving 8 bases between them. The CDR3 region is CASSEGWNTEAFF. CDR3 in DNA: TGCGCCAGCAGCGAGGGGTGGAACACTGAAGCTTTCTTT.

V is TRBV25-1 and J is TRBJ2-2; D remains ambiguous. V was clipped by 4 bases and J by 2 bases, with 11 bases between them. The CDR3 runs to 15 residues. CDR1 and CDR2 (germline): MGHDK, SYGVNS. The CDR3 DNA reads as TGTGCCAGCAGTGTCTCCCAGGTTAACACCGGGGAGCTGTTTTTT. This encodes CASSVSQVNTGELFF.

The chain is built from TRBV6-6 and TRBJ1-1; a possible D gene is TRBD1 (5 bases). This CDR3 is 14 amino acids long. Per the germline V gene, CDR1 is MNHNY and CDR2 is SVGAGI (reference sequence). V lost 7 bases to trimming and J lost 0 bases, with 12 bases between them. Here the CDR3 reads CASIGGTVNTEAFF. In DNA, the CDR3 is TGTGCCAGCATTGGAGGGACGGTGAACACTGAAGCTTTCTTT.

The sample holds a few counts of this clone. The CDR3 coding sequence is TGTGCCAGCAGTGAACTAGCGGGAGGGCCGGGGGAGCAGTACTTC. Its translation: CASSELAGGPGEQYF. The chain uses TRBV25-1 and TRBJ2-7; TRBD2 matches at 12 bases. The CDR3 length is 15 residues. The V and J ends lost 2 bases and 7 bases, in that order; junction bases with no gene match: 6. Germline V gene sequence: CDR1 MGHDK, CDR2 SYGVNS.

This chain joins TRBV4-1 and TRBJ1-4; 9 bases map to TRBD1. CDR1 and CDR2 from the germline V gene are MGHRA and YSYEKL. V lost 4 bases, J lost 8 bases, and 8 bases stayed unmatched. The CDR3 runs to 15 residues. CDR3 coding DNA: TGCGCCAGCAGCCTACAGGGACAGGGAGGGGAAAAACTGTTTTTT. Amino acids: CASSLQGQGGEKLFF.